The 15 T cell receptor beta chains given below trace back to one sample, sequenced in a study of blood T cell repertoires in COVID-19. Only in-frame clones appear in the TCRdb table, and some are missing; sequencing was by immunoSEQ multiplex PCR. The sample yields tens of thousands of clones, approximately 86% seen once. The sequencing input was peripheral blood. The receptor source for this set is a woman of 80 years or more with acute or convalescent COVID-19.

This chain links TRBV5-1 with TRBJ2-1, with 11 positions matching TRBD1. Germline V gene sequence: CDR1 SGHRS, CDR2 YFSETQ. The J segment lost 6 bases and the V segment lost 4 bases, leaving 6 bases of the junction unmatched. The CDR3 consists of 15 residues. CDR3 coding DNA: TGCGCCAGCAGCATCGGGACAGGGGGGTCCAATGAGCAGTTCTTC. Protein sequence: CASSIGTGGSNEQFF.

CDR3 sequence: CASSLSAGGEKLFF. The CDR3 DNA reads as TGTGCCAGCAGCTTATCTGCCGGGGGTGAAAAACTGTTTTTT. The chain joins TRBV7-9 to TRBJ1-4, with D possibly TRBD1 on 5 matching bases. Looked up from germline, CDR1 is SEHNR and CDR2 is FQNEAQ (reference sequence). Trimming took off 2 bases at V and 7 bases at J, with 11 bases between the two ends. This CDR3 is built from 14 residues.

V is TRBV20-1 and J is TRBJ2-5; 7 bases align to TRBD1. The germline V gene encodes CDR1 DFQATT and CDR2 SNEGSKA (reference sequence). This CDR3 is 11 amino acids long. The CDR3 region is CGWDRKETQYF. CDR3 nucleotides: TGCGGATGGGACAGAAAAGAGACCCAGTACTTC.

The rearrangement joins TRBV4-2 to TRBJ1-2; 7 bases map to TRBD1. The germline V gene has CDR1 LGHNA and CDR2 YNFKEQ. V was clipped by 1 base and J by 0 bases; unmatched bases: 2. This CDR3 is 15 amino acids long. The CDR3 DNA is TGTGCCAGCAGCCAAGTGACAGGGCCTAACTATGGCTACACCTTC. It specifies CASSQVTGPNYGYTF.

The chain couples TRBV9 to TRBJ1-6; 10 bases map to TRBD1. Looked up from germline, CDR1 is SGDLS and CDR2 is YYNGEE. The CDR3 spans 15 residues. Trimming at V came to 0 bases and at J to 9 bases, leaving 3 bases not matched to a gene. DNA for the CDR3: TGTGCCAGCAGCGTAGGAGACAGGGGGCCTTCACCCCTCCACTTT. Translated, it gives CASSVGDRGPSPLHF. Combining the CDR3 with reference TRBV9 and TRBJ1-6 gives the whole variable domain DSGVTQTPKHLITATGQRVTLRCSPRSGDLSVYWYQQSLDQGLQFLIQYYNGEERAKGNILERFSAQQFPDLHSELNLSSLELGDSALYFCASSVGDRGPSPLHFGNGTRLTVT.

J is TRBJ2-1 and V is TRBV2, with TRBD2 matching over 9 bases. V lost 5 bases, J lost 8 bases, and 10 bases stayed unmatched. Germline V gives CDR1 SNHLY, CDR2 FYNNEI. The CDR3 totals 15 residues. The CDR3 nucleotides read TGTGCCAGCAGTAGTGGGACTAGCAGGGGCCATGAGCAGTTCTTC. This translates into CASSSGTSRGHEQFF.

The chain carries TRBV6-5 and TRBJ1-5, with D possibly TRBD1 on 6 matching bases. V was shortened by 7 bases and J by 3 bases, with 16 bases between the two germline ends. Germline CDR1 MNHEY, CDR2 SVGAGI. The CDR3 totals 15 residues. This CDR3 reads CASNPMGGANQPQHF. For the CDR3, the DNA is TGTGCCAGCAATCCTATGGGGGGGGCCAATCAGCCCCAGCATTTT.

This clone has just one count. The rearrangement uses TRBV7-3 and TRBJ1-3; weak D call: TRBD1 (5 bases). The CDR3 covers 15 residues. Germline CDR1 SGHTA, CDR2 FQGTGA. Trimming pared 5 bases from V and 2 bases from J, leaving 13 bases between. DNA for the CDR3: TGTGCCAGCAGCCTTCAGGGCCTTCCTGGAAACACCATATATTTT. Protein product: CASSLQGLPGNTIYF.

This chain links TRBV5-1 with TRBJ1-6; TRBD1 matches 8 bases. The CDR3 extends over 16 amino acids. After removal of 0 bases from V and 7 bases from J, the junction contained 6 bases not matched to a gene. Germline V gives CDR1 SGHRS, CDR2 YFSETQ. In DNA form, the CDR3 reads TGCGCCAGCAGCTTGGAGGGGACAGGAGTCAATTCACCCCTCCACTTT. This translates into CASSLEGTGVNSPLHF.

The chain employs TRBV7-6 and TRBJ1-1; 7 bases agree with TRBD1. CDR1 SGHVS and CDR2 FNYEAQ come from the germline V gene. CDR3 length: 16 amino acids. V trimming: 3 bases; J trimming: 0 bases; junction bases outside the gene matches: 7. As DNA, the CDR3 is TGTGCCAGCAGCTTGATGACAGGGCTAATGAACACTGAAGCTTTCTTT. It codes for CASSLMTGLMNTEAFF.

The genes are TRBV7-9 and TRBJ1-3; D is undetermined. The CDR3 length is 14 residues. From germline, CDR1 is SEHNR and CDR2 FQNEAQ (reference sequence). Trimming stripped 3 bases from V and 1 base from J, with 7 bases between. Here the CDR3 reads CASSFDNSGNTIYF. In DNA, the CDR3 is TGTGCCAGCAGCTTCGACAATTCTGGAAACACCATATATTTT.

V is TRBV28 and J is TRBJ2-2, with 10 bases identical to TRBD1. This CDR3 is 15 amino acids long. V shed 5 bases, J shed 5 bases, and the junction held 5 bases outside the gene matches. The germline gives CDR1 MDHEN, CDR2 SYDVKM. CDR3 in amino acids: CASSPRGQGTGELFF. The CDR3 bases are TGTGCCAGCAGTCCCCGGGGACAGGGGACCGGGGAGCTGTTTTTT.

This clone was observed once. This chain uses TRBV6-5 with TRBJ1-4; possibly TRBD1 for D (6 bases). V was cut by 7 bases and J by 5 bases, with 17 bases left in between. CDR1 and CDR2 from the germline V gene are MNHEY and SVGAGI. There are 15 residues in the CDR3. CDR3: CASKLDRNLNEKLFF. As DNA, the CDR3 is TGTGCCAGCAAACTAGACAGGAACCTAAATGAAAAACTGTTTTTT.

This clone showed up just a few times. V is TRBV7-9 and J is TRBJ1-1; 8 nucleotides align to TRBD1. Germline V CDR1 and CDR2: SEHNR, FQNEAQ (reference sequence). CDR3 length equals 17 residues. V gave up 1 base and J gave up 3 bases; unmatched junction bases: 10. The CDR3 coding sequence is TGTGCCAGCAGCTTAGAACAGGGGGGCCGCGGGCACACTGAAGCTTTCTTT. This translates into CASSLEQGGRGHTEAFF.

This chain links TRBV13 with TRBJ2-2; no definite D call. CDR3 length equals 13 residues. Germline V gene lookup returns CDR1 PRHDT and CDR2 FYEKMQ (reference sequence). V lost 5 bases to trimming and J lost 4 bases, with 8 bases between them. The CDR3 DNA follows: TGTGCCAGCAGCGCCCGGGTCACCGGGGAGCTGTTTTTT. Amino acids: CASSARVTGELFF.